Each of the 32 T cell receptor beta chains below was sequenced from the same sample in a study of blood T cell repertoires in COVID-19. Sequencing used immunoSEQ multiplex PCR; TCRdb keeps in-frame clones, though not all of them. The sample lists 250,000 to 300,000 clones, approximately 83% occurring once. Sequenced input: peripheral blood. These receptors were collected from an older woman with acute or convalescent COVID-19.

This chain connects TRBV5-1 to TRBJ2-2; tentative D call: TRBD2 (6 bases). The CDR3 runs to 14 residues. Per germline, CDR1 SGHRS and CDR2 YFSETQ. V lost 2 bases and J lost 7, with 12 bases in between. CDR3 coding DNA: TGCGCCAGCAGCTTAACCAGAGCGGGCGGGGAGCTGTTTTTT. It translates to CASSLTRAGGELFF. The entire variable domain, with the rest obtained from reference TRBV5-1 and TRBJ2-2, is as follows: KAGVTQTPRYLIKTRGQQVTLSCSPISGHRSVSWYQQTPGQGLQFLFEYFSETQRNKGNFPGRFSGRQFSNSRSEMNVSTLELGDSALYLCASSLTRAGGELFFGEGSRLTVL.

The J gene is TRBJ1-1, the V gene TRBV6-1; a weak D match, TRBD1 (5 bases). Germline CDR1 MNHNS, CDR2 SASEGT. The germline V and J ends were trimmed by 2 bases and 11 bases, with 18 bases remaining between them. This CDR3 has 14 residues. The CDR3 spells CASSERAGSGRAFF. CDR3 bases: TGTGCCAGCAGTGAACGGGCAGGGTCCGGGCGGGCTTTCTTT.

The V and J genes are TRBV5-4 and TRBJ2-1, with D perhaps matching TRBD2 (6 bases). Deletions cut 2 bases from V and 9 bases from J, with 15 bases between. Germline assignment: CDR1 SGHNT and CDR2 YYREEE (reference sequence). There are 14 residues in the CDR3. The CDR3 region is CASSFPHRETEQFF. The CDR3, as DNA: TGTGCCAGCAGCTTCCCTCATCGGGAGACTGAGCAGTTCTTC.

This chain connects TRBV6-1 to TRBJ2-3; TRBD2 agrees at 11 bases. V shed 2 bases and J 6 bases; nucleotides not matched to a gene: 19. Germline CDR1 and CDR2: MNHNS and SASEGT. The length of the CDR3 is 20 residues. CDR3: CASSELGASGGRANMDTQYF. For the CDR3, the DNA is TGTGCCAGCAGTGAATTGGGGGCTAGCGGGGGGCGTGCCAACATGGATACGCAGTATTTT.

This chain joins TRBV5-1 and TRBJ1-4, with TRBD1 identical over 7 bases. From germline, CDR1 is SGHRS and CDR2 YFSETQ. Trimming cost V 2 bases and J 7 bases; bases outside gene matches: 5. The CDR3 extends over 14 amino acids. The CDR3 sequence: CASSFGTEGEKLFF. CDR3 nucleotides: TGCGCCAGCAGCTTCGGGACAGAGGGTGAAAAACTGTTTTTT.

The chain has TRBV5-1 and TRBJ1-1; D perhaps matches TRBD1 (6 bases). Trimming left V 6 bases short and J 0 bases short, with 12 bases between. Germline V gives CDR1 SGHRS, CDR2 YFSETQ. This CDR3 is 14 amino acids long. This CDR3 reads CASNLGDMNTEAFF. Written as DNA, the CDR3 is TGCGCCAGCAACCTTGGGGACATGAACACTGAAGCTTTCTTT.

The chain combines TRBV23-1 with TRBJ1-5; D unresolved. TRBV23-1 is an ORF; its function is uncertain. Trimming stripped 2 bases from V and 5 bases from J, with 19 bases between. The CDR3 has 17 residues. The CDR3 here is CASSQMRRKQWDQPQHF. The CDR3 DNA reads TGCGCCAGCAGTCAAATGCGGCGAAAACAATGGGATCAGCCCCAGCATTTT.

In the case of this clone: One end of the junction fails to match germline, which may point to a read error. V is TRBV4-1 and J is TRBJ2-3; TRBD2 matches 14 bases. Germline CDR1 and CDR2: MGHRA and YSYEKL. This CDR3 comprises 19 residues. In nucleotides, the CDR3 is TGCGCCAGCAGGCAAGGGGGACTAGCGGGGGAGACCGTCACAGATACGCAGTATTTT. Its protein is CASRQGGLAGETVTDTQYF.

This clone occurred a few times. The gene calls are TRBV18 and TRBJ1-1; D gene uncertain. The CDR3 runs to 17 residues. Germline V gene data show CDR1 as KGHSH and CDR2 as LQKENI. V lost 2 bases and J lost 0, with 16 bases in between. CDR3 nucleotide sequence: TGTGCCAGCTCACCAAATATGCTGTATACTGTGAACACTGAAGCTTTCTTT. Its translation is CASSPNMLYTVNTEAFF.

The rearrangement joins TRBV29-1 to TRBJ2-7; no definite D call. This CDR3 is 11 amino acids long. Germline V CDR1 and CDR2: SQVTM, ANQGSEA. Trimming left V 1 base short and J 3 bases short, with 4 bases between. The DNA for the CDR3 is TGCAGCGTTGAAGTCGGCTACGAGCAGTACTTC. It encodes CSVEVGYEQYF.

J is TRBJ2-7 and V is TRBV3-1 (or the pseudogene TRBV3-2), with D possibly matching TRBD1 (6 bases). Trimming removed 4 bases from V and 5 bases from J, with 15 bases in between. CDR1 and CDR2 (germline): LGHDT, YNNKEL (reference sequence). The CDR3 totals 14 residues. CDR3 residues: CASSPQGSGHEQYF. CDR3 in DNA: TGTGCCAGCAGCCCCCAGGGGTCTGGCCACGAGCAGTACTTC.

V usage is TRBV5-1 and J usage is TRBJ1-5; D is ambiguous. Germline V gives CDR1 SGHRS, CDR2 YFSETQ. This CDR3 has 14 amino acids. The V end lost 5 bases, the J end lost 1 base, and 10 bases lay between the germline ends. CDR3 residues: CASSGGGSNQPQHF. The CDR3 nucleotides are TGCGCCAGCAGTGGCGGAGGGAGCAATCAGCCCCAGCATTTT.

Note on this clone: Different DNA sequences within this sample yield the same CDR3. V usage is TRBV9 and J usage is TRBJ2-1; no definite D call. The germline CDR1 and CDR2 sequences are SGDLS and YYNGEE. The ends were cut back, 0 bases at V and 6 bases at J, with 7 bases in the middle. The CDR3 is made up of 13 amino acids. The CDR3 DNA is TGTGCCAGCAGCGTAGGACTTGGCAATGAGCAGTTCTTC. Translating gives CASSVGLGNEQFF.

The CDR3 here is CASSGGTSTETQYF. In DNA form, the CDR3 reads TGTGCCAGCAGCGGCGGGACTAGCACGGAGACCCAGTACTTC. The chain is built from TRBV9 and TRBJ2-5, with TRBD2 identical over 9 bases. V lost 3 bases, J lost 5 bases, and 5 bases stayed unmatched. The germline CDR1 and CDR2 sequences are SGDLS and YYNGEE. The CDR3 has 14 residues.

The rearrangement links TRBV5-1 to TRBJ2-5, with 8 bases lining up with TRBD1. The CDR3 has 13 amino acids. Germline values: CDR1 SGHRS, CDR2 YFSETQ. After removal of 3 bases from V and 3 bases from J, the junction contained 1 base not matched to a gene. CDR3 nucleotide sequence: TGCGCCAGCAGCTCGACAGGGGAAGAGACCCAGTACTTC. Translated, it gives CASSSTGEETQYF.

This rearrangement joins TRBV5-6 to TRBJ1-2, with D unresolved. Germline V CDR1 and CDR2: SGHDT, YYEEEE. There are 12 residues in the CDR3. Trimming removed 3 bases from V and 8 bases from J, with 11 bases in between. The CDR3: CASSSGIGGYTF. The CDR3 bases are TGTGCCAGCAGCTCAGGTATCGGCGGCTACACCTTC.

The chain employs TRBV5-6 and TRBJ2-7; no clear D gene. The germline V gene has CDR1 SGHDT and CDR2 YYEEEE. This CDR3 has 14 amino acids. Trimming removed 0 bases from V and 2 bases from J, with 9 bases in between. The CDR3 sequence is CASSLDQAAYEQYF. The CDR3 DNA reads TGTGCCAGCAGCTTGGATCAGGCCGCCTACGAGCAGTACTTC.

The chain combines TRBV12-3 or TRBV12-4 with TRBJ1-1, with 7 bases identical to TRBD1. CDR3 length: 12 residues. J lost 10 bases, V lost 4 bases, and 6 bases had no gene match. In DNA form, the CDR3 reads TGTGCCAGCAGTTGGCCCCCAGGGGGAGCTTTCTTT. It encodes CASSWPPGGAFF.

The chain is built from TRBV5-1 and TRBJ2-1; TRBD2 might be the D (5 bases). CDR1 is SGHRS and CDR2 is YFSETQ in the germline V gene. There are 13 residues in the CDR3. Trimming removed 5 bases at V and 5 bases at J, with 11 bases between. The CDR3 bases are TGCGCCAGCAGTCGGGATTCAGACAATGAGCAGTTCTTC. Amino acids: CASSRDSDNEQFF.

J is TRBJ2-6 and V is TRBV14; D may be TRBD1 (5 bases). Germline CDR1 reads SGHDN; CDR2 reads FVKESK. Trimming cost V 2 bases and J 3 bases, with 17 bases left between them. The CDR3 length is 18 residues. The CDR3 nucleotides read TGTGCCAGCAGCCAAATTCAAGCAGGGATCGGTGGGGCCAACGTCCTGACTTTC. The encoded protein is CASSQIQAGIGGANVLTF.

The rearrangement joins TRBV3-1 (or the pseudogene TRBV3-2) to TRBJ2-2, with TRBD2 matching over 12 bases. Germline assignment: CDR1 LGHDT and CDR2 YNNKEL (reference sequence). J was trimmed by 4 bases and V by 2 bases; bases with no gene match: 5. This CDR3 is built from 17 residues. The CDR3 spells CASSQPSSGGATGELFF. The CDR3 region has the DNA TGTGCCAGCAGCCAACCCTCTAGCGGGGGGGCCACCGGGGAGCTGTTTTTT.

This clone has just one count. The rearrangement links TRBV6-6 to TRBJ2-6; 7 nucleotides agree with TRBD1. The CDR3 spans 17 residues. Germline CDR1 MNHNY, CDR2 SVGAGI (reference sequence). J gave up 1 base and V 5 bases, and 8 bases lay outside the gene matches. CDR3 DNA: TGTGCCAGCAGTCCCGGGACAGCTATTTCTGGGGCCAACGTCCTGACTTTC. Translating gives CASSPGTAISGANVLTF.

DNA of the CDR3: TGTGCCAGCAGCCATAGCGGGGGGATCACAGATACGCAGTATTTT. This gives the protein CASSHSGGITDTQYF. This chain joins TRBV9 and TRBJ2-3; 10 nucleotides agree with TRBD2. The CDR3 extends over 15 amino acids. Germline trimming cut 4 bases from V and 2 bases from J; bases unmatched to any gene: 4. Germline V gene sequence: CDR1 SGDLS, CDR2 YYNGEE.

V is TRBV27 and J is TRBJ2-2; D is perhaps TRBD2 (5 bases). Trimming stripped 5 bases from V and 8 bases from J, with 24 bases between. The CDR3 runs to 17 residues. Germline V gives CDR1 MNHEY, CDR2 SMNVEV (reference sequence). This CDR3 reads CASSKQSGSPLLGELFF. Here the CDR3 DNA reads TGTGCCAGCAGTAAACAATCGGGGTCCCCTTTGTTGGGGGAGCTGTTTTTT.

In this sample, this clone turned up many times. The chain combines TRBV2 with TRBJ2-2; D gene unclear. Per the germline V gene, CDR1 is SNHLY and CDR2 is FYNNEI. The V gene lost 2 bases and the J gene lost 3 bases, with 7 bases spanning the gap. CDR3 length: 14 amino acids. The CDR3 loop reads CASSENSYTGELFF. In DNA form, the CDR3 reads TGTGCCAGCAGTGAAAACTCTTACACCGGGGAGCTGTTTTTT.

V is TRBV12-3 or TRBV12-4 and J is TRBJ1-1; D might be TRBD1 (6 bases). The CDR3 extends over 13 amino acids. V dropped 7 bases and J dropped 11 bases, with 20 bases sitting between them. CDR3 amino acids: CASTLMGGARAFF. The CDR3 nucleotides read TGTGCCAGCACCCTGATGGGGGGGGCTCGGGCTTTCTTT.

This clone was seen only once. The chain has TRBV3-1 (or the pseudogene TRBV3-2) and TRBJ2-5; tentative D call: TRBD2 (5 bases). The CDR3 is 12 residues long. The germline CDR1 and CDR2 sequences are LGHDT and YNNKEL (reference sequence). CDR3 coding DNA: TGTGCTTCGTCCCGGGAAGGAGAGACCCAGTACTTC. Its protein is CASSREGETQYF.

The chain employs TRBV7-9 and TRBJ1-4, with D possibly TRBD1 on 6 matching bases. Per the germline V gene, CDR1 is SEHNR and CDR2 is FQNEAQ (reference sequence). The CDR3 has 14 amino acids. V dropped 4 bases and J dropped 6 bases, with 12 bases sitting between them. The CDR3 here is CASSYGGGDEKLFF. For the CDR3, the DNA is TGTGCCAGCAGCTATGGGGGCGGCGATGAAAAACTGTTTTTT. Together with reference TRBV7-9 and TRBJ1-4, the CDR3 gives the full variable domain: DTGVSQNPRHKITKRGQNVTFRCDPISEHNRLYWYRQTLGQGPEFLTYFQNEAQLEKSRLLSDRFSAERPKGSFSTLEIQRTEQGDSAMYLCASSYGGGDEKLFFGSGTQLSVL.

This rearrangement joins TRBV10-3 to TRBJ1-2, with D possibly being TRBD1 (6 bases). CDR1 and CDR2 from the germline V gene are ENHRY and SYGVKD. The CDR3 runs 13 residues. Deletions cut 11 bases from V and 4 bases from J, with 17 bases between. The CDR3 sequence is CARPGTSFYGYTF. CDR3 DNA sequence: TGTGCCCGACCCGGGACATCCTTCTATGGCTACACCTTC.

The V gene is TRBV24-1, the J gene TRBJ1-5; D is unresolved. V was cut by 9 bases and J by 0 bases, with 8 bases left in between. In germline, CDR1 is KGHDR, CDR2 SFDVKD. The CDR3 runs to 13 residues. The CDR3 spells CATSANSNQPQHF. CDR3 sequence (DNA): TGTGCCACCTCTGCGAATAGCAATCAGCCCCAGCATTTT.

On this clone: Other DNA sequences in this sample translate to the same CDR3. The genes are TRBV3-1 (or the pseudogene TRBV3-2) and TRBJ1-2; 7 nucleotides align to TRBD1. Germline V gene sequence: CDR1 LGHDT, CDR2 YNNKEL (reference sequence). Germline trimming cut 4 bases from V and 0 bases from J; bases unmatched to any gene: 2. This CDR3 has 14 amino acids. The chain's CDR3 is CASSPGTANYGYTF. The CDR3 DNA follows: TGTGCCAGCAGCCCCGGGACAGCTAACTATGGCTACACCTTC.

This chain joins TRBV7-2 and TRBJ1-5; D gene ambiguous. The V end lost 5 bases, the J end lost 8 bases, and 16 bases lay between the germline ends. The length of the CDR3 is 14 residues. The V gene's germline CDR1 is SGHTA and CDR2 FQGNSA. Here the CDR3 reads CASSNQPVGEPQHF. The DNA of the CDR3 is TGTGCCAGCAGCAATCAACCAGTCGGGGAGCCCCAGCATTTT.